This T cell receptor (beta chain) was obtained from a study of OX40 agonist ivuxolimab in advanced cancers. Sequenced by immunoSEQ multiplex PCR; TCRdb stores in-frame clones only, minus some. The sample records about 60,000 clones, approximately 83% being singletons. Germline CDR1 and CDR2: MNHNS and SASEGT. The CDR3 contains 16 residues. Unmatched junction bases numbered 5, after V lost 0 bases and J lost 2 bases. The sample was CD4+ or CD8+ T cells sorted from blood, taken in a trial of the OX40 agonist ivuxolimab. This sequence originates from an adult with an advanced solid tumor such as melanoma, head and neck, liver or kidney cancer. The rearrangement uses TRBV6-1 and TRBJ2-3; 7 bases map to TRBD2. The CDR3 nucleotides are TGTGCCAGCAGTGAAGCAGAGGGAGGGGTCACAGATACGCAGTATTTT. Protein sequence: CASSEAEGGVTDTQYF.